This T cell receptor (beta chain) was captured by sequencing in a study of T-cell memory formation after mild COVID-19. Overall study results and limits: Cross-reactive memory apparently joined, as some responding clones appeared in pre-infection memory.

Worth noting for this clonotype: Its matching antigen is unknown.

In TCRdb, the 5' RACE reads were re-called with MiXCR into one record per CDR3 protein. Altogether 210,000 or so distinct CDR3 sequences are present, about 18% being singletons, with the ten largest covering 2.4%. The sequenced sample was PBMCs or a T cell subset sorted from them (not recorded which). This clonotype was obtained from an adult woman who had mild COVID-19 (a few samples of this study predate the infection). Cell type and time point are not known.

The CDR3 bases are TGTGCCAGCAGGGCCGGGACAGGGGGCTACGAGCAGTACTTC. This encodes CASRAGTGGYEQYF. The J gene is TRBJ2-7, the V gene TRBV7-2, with 11 bases matching TRBD1. There are 14 residues in the CDR3. With 6 bases clipped from V and 3 bases from J, the junction kept 4 bases outside the gene matches. Germline assignment: CDR1 SGHTA and CDR2 FQGNSA.